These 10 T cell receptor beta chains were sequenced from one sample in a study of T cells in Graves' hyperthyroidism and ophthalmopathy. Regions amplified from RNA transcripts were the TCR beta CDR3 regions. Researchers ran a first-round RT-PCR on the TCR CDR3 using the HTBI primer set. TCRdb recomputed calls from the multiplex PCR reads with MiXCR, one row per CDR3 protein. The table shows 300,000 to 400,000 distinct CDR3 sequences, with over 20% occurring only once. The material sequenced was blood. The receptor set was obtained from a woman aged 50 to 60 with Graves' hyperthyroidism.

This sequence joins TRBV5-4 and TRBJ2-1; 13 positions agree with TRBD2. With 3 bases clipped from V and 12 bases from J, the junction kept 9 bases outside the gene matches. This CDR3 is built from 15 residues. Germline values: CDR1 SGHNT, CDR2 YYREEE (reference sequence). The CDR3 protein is CASSSTGLAGVGQFF. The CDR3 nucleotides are TGTGCCAGCAGCTCAACCGGACTAGCGGGAGTAGGGCAGTTCTTC.

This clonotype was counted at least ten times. The CDR3 loop is CASAIAGGNEQFF. The CDR3 coding sequence is TGTGCCAGCGCAATAGCCGGGGGCAATGAGCAGTTCTTC. The V and J genes are TRBV7-9 and TRBJ2-1; perhaps TRBD2 as D (6 bases). The CDR3 is made up of 13 amino acids. V lost 8 bases and J 6 bases, leaving 14 bases between the germline ends. Germline loops: CDR1 SEHNR, CDR2 FQNEAQ (reference sequence).

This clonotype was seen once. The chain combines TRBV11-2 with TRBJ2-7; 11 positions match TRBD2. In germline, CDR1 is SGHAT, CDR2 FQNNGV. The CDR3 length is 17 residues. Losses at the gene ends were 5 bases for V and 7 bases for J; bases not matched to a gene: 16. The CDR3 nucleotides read TGTGCCAGCAGCGTGGCTTGGCTAGCGGGGGGTGTGCGAGAGCAGTACTTC. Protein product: CASSVAWLAGGVREQYF.

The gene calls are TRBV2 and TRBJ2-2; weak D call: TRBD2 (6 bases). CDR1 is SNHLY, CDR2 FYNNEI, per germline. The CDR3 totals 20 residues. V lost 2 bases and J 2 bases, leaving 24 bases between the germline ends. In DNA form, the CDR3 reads TGTGCCAGCAGTGAAACTTTGGCTGTAGCGGAGGCCGGTAACACCGGGGAGCTGTTTTTT. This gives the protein CASSETLAVAEAGNTGELFF.

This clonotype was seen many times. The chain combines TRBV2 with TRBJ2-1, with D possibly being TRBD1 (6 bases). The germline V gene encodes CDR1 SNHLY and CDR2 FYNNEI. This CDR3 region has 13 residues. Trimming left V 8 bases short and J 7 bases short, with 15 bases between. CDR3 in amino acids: CASQRDILNEQFF. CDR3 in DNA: TGTGCCAGCCAAAGGGACATACTTAATGAGCAGTTCTTC.

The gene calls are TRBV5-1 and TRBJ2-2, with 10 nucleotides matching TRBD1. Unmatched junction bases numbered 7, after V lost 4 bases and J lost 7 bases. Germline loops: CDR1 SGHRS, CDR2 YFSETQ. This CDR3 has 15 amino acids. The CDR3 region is CASSMTGTGVGELFF. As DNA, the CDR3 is TGCGCCAGCAGCATGACCGGGACAGGGGTCGGGGAGCTGTTTTTT.

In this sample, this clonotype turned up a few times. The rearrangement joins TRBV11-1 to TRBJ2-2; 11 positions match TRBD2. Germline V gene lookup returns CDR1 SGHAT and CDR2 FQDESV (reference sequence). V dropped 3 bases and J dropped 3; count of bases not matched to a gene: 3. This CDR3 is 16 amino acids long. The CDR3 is CASSFSGGADTGELFF. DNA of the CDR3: TGTGCCAGCAGCTTTAGCGGGGGGGCCGACACCGGGGAGCTGTTTTTT.

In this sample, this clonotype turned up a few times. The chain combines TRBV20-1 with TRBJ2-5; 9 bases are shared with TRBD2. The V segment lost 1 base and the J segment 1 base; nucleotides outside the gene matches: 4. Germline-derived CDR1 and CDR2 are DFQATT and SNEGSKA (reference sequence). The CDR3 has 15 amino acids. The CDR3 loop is CSARASSGVQETQYF. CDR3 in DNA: TGCAGTGCTAGAGCGTCTAGCGGGGTCCAAGAGACCCAGTACTTC.

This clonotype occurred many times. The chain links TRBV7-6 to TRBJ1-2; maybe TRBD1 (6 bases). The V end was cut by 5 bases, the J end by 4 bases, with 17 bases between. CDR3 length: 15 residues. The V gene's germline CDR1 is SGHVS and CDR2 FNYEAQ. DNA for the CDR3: TGTGCCAGCAGCCCCCGACTCACAGGGATCTATGGCTACACCTTC. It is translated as CASSPRLTGIYGYTF.

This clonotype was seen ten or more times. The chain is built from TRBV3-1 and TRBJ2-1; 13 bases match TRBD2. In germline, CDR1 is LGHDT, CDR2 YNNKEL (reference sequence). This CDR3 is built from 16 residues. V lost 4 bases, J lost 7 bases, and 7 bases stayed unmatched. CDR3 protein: CASSRTGLAGDNEQFF. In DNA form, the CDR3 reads TGTGCCAGCAGCCGCACCGGACTAGCGGGAGATAATGAGCAGTTCTTC.